Here is one T cell receptor beta chain with its context. Its antigen remains undetermined. The record has no base qualities; no much larger clone is one base away. The data stem from a study of blood T cell repertoires in COVID-19 (dated by TCRdb to about 2020). Some background on the complete study: Samples from collaborators originated in the United States, Italy and Spain and spanned both the acute and convalescent phases of COVID-19. The prospective study material was composed of cDNA or gDNA derived from T cells, B-cell-depleted T cells, or PBMCs. Subjects who had been exposed to COVID-19, were actively infected with it, or had recovered from it provided the deeply sampled blood TCRbeta repertoires that made up the dataset. A freely available public database, intended as a resource for researchers studying the immune response to SARS-CoV-2, is where the repertoires were released. The samples were drawn from the first 160 participants of the ongoing ImmuneRACE study and from over a thousand subjects provided by 6 global collaborators. The sample metadata nearly always contained a de-identified subject ID, COVID-19 status, age in years and sex. HLA class I and class II types, where available, came from metadata supplied by the sample provider rather than from assay-based typing. Study-wide findings and limitations: The amount of clinical and demographic metadata varied by source and participant and was provided uncurated.

TCRbeta CDR3 regions were amplified from genomic DNA by means of the immunoSEQ Assay, a bias-controlled multiplex PCR. Processing in the source paper ran as follows. Nucleated cell counts per sample were estimated from amplification of reference gene primers within the assay. To quantify the absolute abundance of each unique TCRbeta CDR3 rearrangement, sequence reads were collapsed and filtered. For each sample, productive Simpson clonality was calculated as the square root of Simpson's diversity index across productive rearrangements. TCRdb provides this immuneACCESS table in a form limited to in-frame rearrangements. Some clones are lacking; in checked studies, under half of them reflect an unresolved V gene, and why the rest are absent is not known. That table furnishes V, J and clone size, whereas the DNA furnished D and trimming. The sample contains a few hundred thousand clones, roughly nine tenths of them found a single time. The ten largest clones take up 1.5% to 2% of the sample.

Including cysteine and phenylalanine, the CDR3 has 15 amino acids. CDR3 DNA is the only sequence kept; it has 45 bases, read in frame from the first base. CDR1 and CDR2 are drawn from the germline V gene: SGHTA, FQGTGA. V is cut by 4 bases and J by 0 bases, and the space between the germline ends is 10 bases. Enrolling through a virtual design, the prospective study's participants ranged in age from roughly 18 to 89 years and lived across 24 United States geographic areas. To assign participants to cohorts, the prospective study relied on clinical history that participants themselves reported in a screening survey and a study questionnaire. Recovered participants in ImmuneRACE Cohort 3 were defined as having two consecutive negative NP/OP PCR tests, clearance from a healthcare professional, or resolution of symptoms. In the prospective study, whole blood, serum and a nasopharyngeal or oropharyngeal swab were collected from each participant by mobile phlebotomists. Participants in the prospective study had the option to provide additional blood draws and questionnaires over a 2-month period. Blood samples from the prospective study were shipped frozen or at room temperature prior to DNA extraction.

What was sequenced was PBMCs or T cells enriched from blood (not recorded which). This TCR derives from a woman in her twenties or thirties who had recovered from COVID-19. The chain uses TRBV7-3 and TRBJ2-1; matching of 6 bases hints at TRBD2 as the D gene. The CDR3 amino acid sequence is: CASSSPGGSYNEQFF. The DNA is as follows: TGTGCCAGCAGCTCCCCCGGGGGCTCCTACAATGAGCAGTTCTTC. Outside the CDR3, residues come from the reference TRBV7-3 and TRBJ2-1 proteins, so the full variable domain is: GAGVSQTPSNKVTEKGKYVELRCDPISGHTALYWYRQSLGQGPEFLIYFQGTGAADDSGLPNDRFFAVRPEGSVSTLKIQRTERGDSAVYLCASSSPGGSYNEQFFGPGTRLTVL.